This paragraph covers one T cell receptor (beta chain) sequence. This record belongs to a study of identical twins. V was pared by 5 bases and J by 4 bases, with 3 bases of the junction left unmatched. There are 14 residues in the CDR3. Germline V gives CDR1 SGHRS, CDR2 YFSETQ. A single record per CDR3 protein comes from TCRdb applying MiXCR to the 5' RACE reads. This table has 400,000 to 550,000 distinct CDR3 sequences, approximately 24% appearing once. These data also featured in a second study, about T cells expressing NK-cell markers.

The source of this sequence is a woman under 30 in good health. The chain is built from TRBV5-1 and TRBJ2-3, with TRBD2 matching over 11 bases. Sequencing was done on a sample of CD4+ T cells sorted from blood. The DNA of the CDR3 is TGCGCCAGCAGTAGCGGGGGGGCCGCAGATACGCAGTATTTT. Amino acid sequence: CASSSGGAADTQYF.